The present T cell receptor (beta chain) was sequenced within a study of T cells in Graves' hyperthyroidism and ophthalmopathy. This clonotype has just a few counts. From germline, CDR1 is LNHDA and CDR2 SQIVND (reference sequence). CDR3 length: 18 amino acids. The junction had 12 bases not matched to a gene; V was cut back by 7 bases and J by 0 bases. Authors of the study amplified TCR beta CDR3 regions from RNA transcripts. An initial round of RT-PCR targeting the TCR CDR3 relied on the HTBI primer set. MiXCR, applied by TCRdb to the multiplex PCR reads, yields one record per CDR3 protein. The table has a few hundred thousand distinct CDR3 sequences, roughly 13% seen once; the top ten hold around 20%. Orbital computed tomography and thyroid ultrasound, together with serum TRAb and thyroxine and clinical symptoms, were used for diagnoses.

The source is a man younger than 40 with Graves' hyperthyroidism that later progressed to Graves' ophthalmopathy. The V gene is TRBV19, the J gene TRBJ1-5; 10 bases agree with TRBD1. The sequenced material came from blood. The CDR3 is CASIQTGGFLYSNQPQHF. The DNA of the CDR3 is TGTGCCAGTATCCAGACAGGGGGCTTCCTCTATAGCAATCAGCCCCAGCATTTT.